These 32 T cell receptor beta chains were all obtained from the same sample, sequenced in a study of blood T cell repertoires in COVID-19. The protocol was immunoSEQ multiplex PCR, while the TCRdb copy is restricted to in-frame clones and leaves out a portion. The sample includes roughly 150,000 clones, about four fifths seen only once; the top ten take over 7%. What was sequenced was peripheral blood. The source of these receptors is a human donor in a cohort sampled during active COVID-19.

The chain has TRBV27 and TRBJ1-5; TRBD1 matches 10 bases. Trimming at V came to 6 bases and at J to 6 bases, leaving 14 bases not matched to a gene. The CDR3 length is 17 residues. Germline CDR1 is MNHEY and CDR2 is SMNVEV (reference sequence). The CDR3: CASSLKTPTGGIQPQHF. The CDR3 DNA reads as TGTGCCAGCAGCCTTAAAACACCGACAGGGGGCATTCAGCCCCAGCATTTT.

J is TRBJ2-7 and V is TRBV5-8; 7 bases fit TRBD2. CDR1 is SGHTS, CDR2 YDEGEE, per germline. V shed 8 bases, J shed 1 base, and the junction held 6 bases outside the gene matches. The CDR3 is made up of 13 amino acids. Written as DNA, the CDR3 is TGTGCCAGGGGGGGGTACGGTTCCTACGAGCAGTACTTC. Encoded protein: CARGGYGSYEQYF.

The rearrangement joins TRBV7-2 to TRBJ1-5, with 9 bases matching TRBD1. The CDR3 has 17 amino acids. With V trimmed by 5 bases and J by 6 bases, 14 bases remained unmatched. In germline, CDR1 is SGHTA, CDR2 FQGNSA. In nucleotides, the CDR3 is TGTGCCAGCAGCCGGGTTGCGTGGACAGGGGAGGGTCAGCCCCAGCATTTT. Its translation: CASSRVAWTGEGQPQHF. Full variable domain (outside the CDR3, taken from reference TRBV7-2 and TRBJ1-5): GAGVSQSPSNKVTEKGKDVELRCDPISGHTALYWYRQSLGQGLEFLIYFQGNSAPDKSGLPSDRFSAERTGGSVSTLTIQRTQQEDSAVYLCASSRVAWTGEGQPQHFGDGTRLSIL.

Notes on this clone: Different DNA sequences within this sample yield the same CDR3. The V and J genes are TRBV11-2 and TRBJ2-5; D uncertain. V shed 5 bases and J shed 4 bases, with 5 bases lying between them. The CDR3 is made up of 11 amino acids. Germline CDR1 reads SGHAT; CDR2 reads FQNNGV. The CDR3 is CASSPRETQYF. In DNA form, the CDR3 reads TGTGCCAGCAGCCCTAGAGAGACCCAGTACTTC.

This chain connects TRBV3-1 (or the pseudogene TRBV3-2) to TRBJ2-5, with a possible D match to TRBD2 (6 bases). Germline lookup yields CDR1 LGHDT and CDR2 YNNKEL (reference sequence). Trimming left V 4 bases short and J 2 bases short, with 17 bases between. The CDR3 runs 16 residues. The CDR3 protein is CASSPGVTSEQETQYF. In DNA, the CDR3 is TGTGCCAGCAGCCCGGGAGTCACCTCAGAACAAGAGACCCAGTACTTC.

V is TRBV6-5 and J is TRBJ1-6, with 8 bases that match TRBD1. V dropped 11 bases and J dropped 0; count of bases not matched to a gene: 3. This CDR3 has 14 amino acids. Germline lookup yields CDR1 MNHEY and CDR2 SVGAGI. The CDR3 spells CAGQGSSYNSPLHF. In nucleotides, the CDR3 is TGTGCCGGACAGGGTAGCTCCTATAATTCACCCCTCCACTTT.

For this clone: The same CDR3 also results from other DNA sequences found in this sample. The chain combines TRBV5-1 with TRBJ2-1; 7 bases are shared with TRBD1. Germline CDR1 is SGHRS and CDR2 is YFSETQ. CDR3 length: 15 amino acids. V dropped 0 bases and J dropped 1; count of bases not matched to a gene: 1. CDR3 protein: CASSLEGASYNEQFF. The CDR3, as DNA: TGCGCCAGCAGCTTGGAGGGGGCTTCCTACAATGAGCAGTTCTTC.

This clone was seen only a few times. The chain carries TRBV7-6 and TRBJ1-1, with a weak D call TRBD1 (5 bases). V gave up 2 bases and J gave up 0 bases, with 16 bases separating them. The length of the CDR3 is 17 residues. Germline V lookup: CDR1 SGHVS, CDR2 FNYEAQ. DNA of the CDR3: TGTGCCAGCAGCTTACAGGGCCGGAGCGATATGAACACTGAAGCTTTCTTT. Translation gives CASSLQGRSDMNTEAFF.

This sequence joins TRBV7-9 and TRBJ2-1, with 8 bases lining up with TRBD1. Germline CDR1 is SEHNR and CDR2 is FQNEAQ (reference sequence). The J segment lost 8 bases and the V segment lost 1 base, leaving 7 bases of the junction unmatched. The CDR3 spans 15 residues. The CDR3 loop reads CASSLGTGLVDEQFF. In DNA, the CDR3 is TGTGCCAGCAGCTTAGGGACAGGGTTGGTAGATGAGCAGTTCTTC.

V and J are TRBV2 and TRBJ1-5; D may be TRBD1 (6 bases). V was trimmed by 4 bases and J by 0 bases, leaving 10 bases between them. The CDR3 is 15 amino acids. Looked up from germline, CDR1 is SNHLY and CDR2 is FYNNEI. CDR3 protein: CASSVGQTSNQPQHF. The CDR3 DNA is TGTGCCAGCAGTGTCGGACAGACTAGCAATCAGCCCCAGCATTTT.

V usage is TRBV5-4 and J usage is TRBJ1-4, with a tentative D call TRBD1 (6 bases). Trimming removed 0 bases from V and 4 bases from J, with 10 bases in between. Germline V gene sequence: CDR1 SGHNT, CDR2 YYREEE (reference sequence). The CDR3 runs 15 residues. The DNA of the CDR3 is TGTGCCAGCAGCTTGGCGGGGGGCCGTAATGAAAAACTGTTTTTT. Protein sequence: CASSLAGGRNEKLFF.

As regards this clone: A junction end diverges from the germline sequence, so it may reflect a read error. The CDR3 region has the DNA TGTGCCAGCCGCCAGGACGGGGGCTCCTACGAGCAGTACTTC. Translation gives CASRQDGGSYEQYF. The genes are TRBV3-1 (or the pseudogene TRBV3-2) and TRBJ2-7; tentatively, D is TRBD2 (6 bases). The CDR3 consists of 14 residues. Per germline, CDR1 LGHDT and CDR2 YNNKEL (reference sequence).

This chain links TRBV7-2 with TRBJ2-3; 13 bases align to TRBD2. Germline loops: CDR1 SGHTA, CDR2 FQGNSA. The V segment lost 2 bases and the J segment 3 bases; nucleotides outside the gene matches: 5. This CDR3 has 17 amino acids. CDR3 bases: TGTGCCAGCAGCTTAACTAGCGGGGGGGAAAAAACAGATACGCAGTATTTT. Its protein product is CASSLTSGGEKTDTQYF.

V is TRBV6-5 and J is TRBJ2-4, with D possibly TRBD2 on 5 matching bases. Germline values: CDR1 MNHEY, CDR2 SVGAGI. Trimming stripped 8 bases from V and 0 bases from J, with 8 bases between. The CDR3 consists of 13 residues. DNA for the CDR3: TGTGCCAGCGCTGGACTAGCCAAAAACATTCAGTACTTC. Protein: CASAGLAKNIQYF.

The chain couples TRBV11-2 to TRBJ1-6; perhaps TRBD1 as D (5 bases). The V and J ends lost 3 bases and 4 bases respectively, with 7 bases between them. The CDR3 loop spans 14 amino acids. Germline-derived CDR1 and CDR2 are SGHAT and FQNNGV. The CDR3 loop is CASSLGGYNSPLHF. CDR3 coding DNA: TGTGCCAGCAGCTTGGGGGGGTATAATTCACCCCTCCACTTT.

This clone was seen only once. The V and J genes are TRBV9 and TRBJ2-5; 9 nucleotides line up with TRBD1. V shed 4 bases, J shed 4 bases, and the junction held 11 bases outside the gene matches. The CDR3 loop spans 16 amino acids. The germline V gene encodes CDR1 SGDLS and CDR2 YYNGEE. This chain's CDR3 is CASSSQTGGAVETQYF. The CDR3 DNA reads TGTGCCAGCAGCTCTCAAACAGGGGGCGCGGTAGAGACCCAGTACTTC.

A few counts support this clone. V and J are TRBV2 and TRBJ1-1, with D possibly TRBD1 on 5 matching bases. V lost 3 bases and J 1 base, leaving 18 bases between the germline ends. CDR1 and CDR2 from the germline V gene are SNHLY and FYNNEI. This CDR3 region has 17 residues. CDR3 in amino acids: CASSDVRLWQGNTEAFF. CDR3 DNA sequence: TGTGCCAGCAGTGATGTGCGGCTGTGGCAGGGGAACACTGAAGCTTTCTTT.

CDR3 region: CASRVDRASVSTEAFF. Written as DNA, the CDR3 is TGTGCCAGCAGAGTGGACAGGGCCAGCGTGAGCACTGAAGCTTTCTTT. The chain joins TRBV27 to TRBJ1-1; TRBD1 aligns across 8 bases. The CDR3 is 16 amino acids. J lost 4 bases, V lost 6 bases, and 13 bases had no gene match. Germline-derived CDR1 and CDR2 are MNHEY and SMNVEV (reference sequence).

This sequence joins TRBV7-9 and TRBJ2-1; the match to TRBD2 covers 14 bases. Germline V gene data show CDR1 as SEHNR and CDR2 as FQNEAQ (reference sequence). The CDR3 extends over 17 amino acids. With V trimmed by 5 bases and J by 4 bases, 7 bases remained unmatched. The CDR3 region is CASSPGTSGGHYNEQFF. CDR3 DNA sequence: TGTGCCAGCAGCCCCGGGACTAGCGGGGGTCATTACAATGAGCAGTTCTTC.

The rearrangement joins TRBV5-5 to TRBJ1-6, with D maybe TRBD1 (5 bases). The CDR3 has 14 amino acids. With 3 bases removed from V and 13 bases from J, the gap between germline ends came to 17 bases. Germline loops: CDR1 SGHKS, CDR2 YYEKEE (reference sequence). This CDR3 reads CASSSGGPEIPLHF. Written as DNA, the CDR3 is TGTGCCAGCAGCTCGGGGGGACCGGAGATTCCCCTCCACTTT. Variable domain in full (rest from reference TRBV5-5 and TRBJ1-6): DAGVTQSPTHLIKTRGQQVTLRCSPISGHKSVSWYQQVLGQGPQFIFQYYEKEERGRGNFPDRFSARQFPNYSSELNVNALLLGDSALYLCASSSGGPEIPLHFGNGTRLTVT.

The chain couples TRBV5-1 to TRBJ1-6; a weak D match, TRBD1 (5 bases). The CDR3 totals 14 residues. With 2 bases removed from V and 5 bases from J, the gap between germline ends came to 8 bases. Per germline, CDR1 SGHRS and CDR2 YFSETQ. CDR3 protein: CASSLQDNNSPLHF. The DNA of the CDR3 is TGCGCCAGCAGCTTACAGGACAATAATTCACCCCTCCACTTT. The full variable domain, rest sourced from reference TRBV5-1 and TRBJ1-6, is KAGVTQTPRYLIKTRGQQVTLSCSPISGHRSVSWYQQTPGQGLQFLFEYFSETQRNKGNFPGRFSGRQFSNSRSEMNVSTLELGDSALYLCASSLQDNNSPLHFGNGTRLTVT.

This clone was detected a few times. The chain is built from TRBV2 and TRBJ1-1; TRBD1 agrees at 7 bases. The CDR3 length is 13 residues. The J segment lost 1 base and the V segment lost 9 bases, leaving 5 bases of the junction unmatched. The germline V gene encodes CDR1 SNHLY and CDR2 FYNNEI. CDR3 nucleotide sequence: TGTGCCAGTGAGTGGACAGGGAACACTGAAGCTTTCTTT. Protein product: CASEWTGNTEAFF.

In this sample, this clone turned up a few times. The chain recombines TRBV5-4 with TRBJ1-2; possible D gene TRBD1, 5 bases. Germline CDR1 is SGHNT and CDR2 is YYREEE (reference sequence). V gave up 5 bases and J gave up 4 bases, with 18 bases separating them. The CDR3 covers 15 residues. CDR3 residues: CASSWEAGASYGYTF. CDR3 sequence (DNA): TGTGCCAGCAGTTGGGAAGCTGGGGCTTCCTATGGCTACACCTTC.

The gene calls are TRBV19 and TRBJ1-1; no reliable D call. Trimming cost V 3 bases and J 5 bases, with 13 bases left between them. This CDR3 has 14 residues. Looked up from germline, CDR1 is LNHDA and CDR2 is SQIVND (reference sequence). The chain's CDR3 is CASSIYEGGTEAFF. CDR3 sequence (DNA): TGTGCCAGTAGTATCTATGAGGGAGGTACTGAAGCTTTCTTT.

The V and J genes are TRBV5-1 and TRBJ2-1; 7 nucleotides agree with TRBD2. The CDR3 extends over 15 amino acids. The germline gives CDR1 SGHRS, CDR2 YFSETQ. V lost 1 base and J lost 6; bases outside the gene matches: 7. The CDR3 DNA sequence: TGCGCCAGCAGCTTGATTGCGGGGGAGTTCAATGAGCAGTTCTTC. Translating it yields CASSLIAGEFNEQFF.

The chain links TRBV18 to TRBJ2-7, with a tentative D call TRBD2 (5 bases). The germline V and J ends were trimmed by 3 bases and 5 bases, with 14 bases remaining between them. The CDR3 consists of 14 residues. CDR1 and CDR2 from the germline V gene are KGHSH and LQKENI. The CDR3 protein is CASSPGRKGDEQYF. The CDR3 DNA sequence: TGTGCCAGCTCACCGGGTCGCAAGGGAGACGAGCAGTACTTC.

The chain couples TRBV15 to TRBJ2-3, with 7 bases that match TRBD2. CDR1 and CDR2 (germline): LNHNV, YYDKDF (reference sequence). The CDR3 covers 15 residues. After removal of 1 base from V and 1 base from J, the junction contained 2 bases not matched to a gene. The CDR3 is CATSRARGGTDTQYF. Here the CDR3 DNA reads TGTGCCACCAGCAGAGCACGGGGGGGCACAGATACGCAGTATTTT. The entire variable domain, with the rest obtained from reference TRBV15 and TRBJ2-3, is as follows: DAMVIQNPRYQVTQFGKPVTLSCSQTLNHNVMYWYQQKSSQAPKLLFHYYDKDFNNEADTPDNFQSRRPNTSFCFLDIRSPGLGDTAMYLCATSRARGGTDTQYFGPGTRLTVL.

This clone was seen once. The rearrangement joins TRBV3-1 (or the pseudogene TRBV3-2) to TRBJ1-4; D remains unclear. Germline CDR1 reads LGHDT; CDR2 reads YNNKEL (reference sequence). The CDR3 loop spans 16 amino acids. Deletions cut 4 bases from V and 0 bases from J, with 12 bases between. CDR3 residues: CASSRGVPTTNEKLFF. CDR3 bases: TGTGCCAGCAGCCGTGGAGTCCCCACAACTAATGAAAAACTGTTTTTT.

This clone has just one count. The chain employs TRBV6-5 and TRBJ2-7, with 7 bases aligning to TRBD2. CDR1 and CDR2 from the germline V gene are MNHEY and SVGAGI. With 7 bases clipped from V and 4 bases from J, the junction kept 10 bases outside the gene matches. The length of the CDR3 is 14 residues. The CDR3, as DNA: TGTGCCAGCACCCCCGGGGGGAATGGGTACGAGCAGTACTTC. Translation gives CASTPGGNGYEQYF.

The V gene is TRBV5-1, the J gene TRBJ2-3; D gene ambiguous. The V gene lost 4 bases and the J gene lost 3 bases, with 3 bases spanning the gap. Germline CDR1 reads SGHRS; CDR2 reads YFSETQ. The CDR3 contains 11 residues. Written as DNA, the CDR3 is TGCGCCAGCAGCGTAACAGATACGCAGTATTTT. The encoded protein is CASSVTDTQYF.

The chain employs TRBV6-5 and TRBJ1-2; maybe TRBD1 (5 bases). This CDR3 comprises 14 residues. Trimming removed 1 base at V and 8 bases at J, with 14 bases between. CDR1 is MNHEY and CDR2 is SVGAGI in the germline V gene. The CDR3 nucleotides are TGTGCCAGCAGTTACTTGGGGCAGCTAGCGGGCTACACCTTC. Translation: CASSYLGQLAGYTF.

The chain links TRBV2 to TRBJ1-1; 11 bases map to TRBD1. This CDR3 is 14 amino acids long. From germline, CDR1 is SNHLY and CDR2 FYNNEI. The V and J ends lost 1 base and 11 bases, in that order; junction bases with no gene match: 6. In DNA form, the CDR3 reads TGTGCCAGCAGTGAAGGCGGGACAGGGGGTGGTGCTTTCTTT. This gives the protein CASSEGGTGGGAFF.